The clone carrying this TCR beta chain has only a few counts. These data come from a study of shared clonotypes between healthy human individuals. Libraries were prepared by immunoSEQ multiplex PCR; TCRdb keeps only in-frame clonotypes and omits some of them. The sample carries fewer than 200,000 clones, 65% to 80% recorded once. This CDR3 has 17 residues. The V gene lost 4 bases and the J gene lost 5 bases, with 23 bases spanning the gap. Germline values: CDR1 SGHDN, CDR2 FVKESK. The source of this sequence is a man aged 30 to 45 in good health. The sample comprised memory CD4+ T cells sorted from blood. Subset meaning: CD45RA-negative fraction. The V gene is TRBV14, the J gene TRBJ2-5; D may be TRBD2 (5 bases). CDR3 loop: CASSPAKRERARETQYF. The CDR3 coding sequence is TGTGCCAGCAGCCCCGCGAAACGCGAGAGGGCACGGGAGACCCAGTACTTC. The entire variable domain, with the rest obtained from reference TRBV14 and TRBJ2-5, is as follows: EAGVTQFPSHSVIEKGQTVTLRCDPISGHDNLYWYRRVMGKEIKFLLHFVKESKQDESGMPNNRFLAERTGGTYSTLKVQPAELEDSGVYFCASSPAKRERARETQYFGPGTRLLVL.